This T cell receptor (beta chain) comes out of a study of cytomegalovirus exposure and HLA in healthy donors. PCR employed 60 Vbeta and 13 Jbeta primers. Produced via immunoSEQ multiplex PCR; TCRdb's table is partial and in-frame only. This sample carries over 150,000 clones, with roughly 0.74% going to the ten biggest clones. Findings and limits, study-wide: The availability of immune exposure information extended only to CMV serostatus. A later analysis reportedly identified an Asian-associated ancestry cluster as carrying fewer N-insertions than the roughly 700-donor mean.

Between the trimmed V and J ends, which lost 4 bases and 3 bases, there was a span of 7 bases. CDR3 length equals 12 residues. Germline CDR1 is MNHEY and CDR2 is SVGAGI. As for this clone: Its specificity is not known.

The TCR was taken from a boy under 18 in good health and CMV-seronegative. Sequencing was performed on PBMCs. This chain uses TRBV6-5 with TRBJ2-7; the D gene is possibly TRBD2 (5 bases). CDR3 sequence: CASSWTGYEQYF. CDR3 nucleotides: TGTGCCAGCAGTTGGACTGGCTACGAGCAGTACTTC.